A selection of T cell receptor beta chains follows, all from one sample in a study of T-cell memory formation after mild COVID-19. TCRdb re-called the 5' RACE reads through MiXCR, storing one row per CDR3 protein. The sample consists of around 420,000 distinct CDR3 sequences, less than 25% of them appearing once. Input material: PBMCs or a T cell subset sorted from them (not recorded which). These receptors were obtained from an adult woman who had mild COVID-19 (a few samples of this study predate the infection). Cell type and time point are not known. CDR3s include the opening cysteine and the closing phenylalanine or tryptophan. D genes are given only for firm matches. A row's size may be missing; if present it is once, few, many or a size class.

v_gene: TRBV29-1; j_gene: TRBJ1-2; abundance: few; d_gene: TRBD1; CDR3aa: CSVEDRGGGGYTF; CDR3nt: TGCAGCGTTGAAGATCGAGGGGGCGGGGGCTACACCTTC
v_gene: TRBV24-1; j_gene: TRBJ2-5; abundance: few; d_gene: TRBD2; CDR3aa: CATSGLAGASQETQYF; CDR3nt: TGTGCCACCAGTGGACTAGCGGGAGCAAGTCAAGAGACCCAGTACTTC
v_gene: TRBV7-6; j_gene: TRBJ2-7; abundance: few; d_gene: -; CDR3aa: CASSLRGVGYEQYF; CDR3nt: TGTGCCAGCAGCTTAAGGGGAGTCGGCTACGAGCAGTACTTC
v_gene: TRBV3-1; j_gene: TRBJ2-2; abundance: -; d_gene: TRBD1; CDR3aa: CASSFPGQDANTGELFF; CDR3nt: TGTGCCAGCAGCTTCCCGGGACAGGACGCGAACACCGGGGAGCTGTTTTTT
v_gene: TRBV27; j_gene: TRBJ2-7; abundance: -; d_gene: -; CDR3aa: CASSSAGYRDEQYF; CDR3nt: TGTGCCAGCAGTTCTGCGGGGTATAGGGACGAGCAGTACTTC
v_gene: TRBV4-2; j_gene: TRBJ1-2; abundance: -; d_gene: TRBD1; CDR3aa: CASSQDKTGGFFGYTF; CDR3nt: TGTGCCAGCAGCCAAGACAAGACAGGGGGTTTCTTTGGCTACACCTTC
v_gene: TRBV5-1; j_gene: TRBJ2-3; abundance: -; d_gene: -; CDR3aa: CASSLLWDAPTSTDTQYF; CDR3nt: TGCGCCAGCAGCTTGCTGTGGGATGCCCCTACTAGCACAGATACGCAGTATTTT
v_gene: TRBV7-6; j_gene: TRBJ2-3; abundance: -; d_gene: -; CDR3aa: CASQDTDTQYF; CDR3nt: TGTGCCAGCCAGGATACAGATACGCAGTATTTT
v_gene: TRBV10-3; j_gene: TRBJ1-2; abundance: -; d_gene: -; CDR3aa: CAISVAVRYGYTF; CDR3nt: TGTGCCATCAGTGTAGCAGTTCGATATGGCTACACCTTC
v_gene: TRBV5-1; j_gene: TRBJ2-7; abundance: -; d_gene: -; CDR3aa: CASSLQGGGYEQYF; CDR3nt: TGCGCCAGCAGCTTGCAGGGAGGCGGCTACGAGCAGTACTTC
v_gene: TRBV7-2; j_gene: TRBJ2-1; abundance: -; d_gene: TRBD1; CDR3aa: CASSLGTGIPGEQFF; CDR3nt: TGTGCCAGCAGCCTCGGGACAGGTATTCCAGGTGAGCAGTTCTTC
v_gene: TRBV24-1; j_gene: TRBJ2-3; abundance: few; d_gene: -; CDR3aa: CATSDRGHPTDTQYF; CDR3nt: TGTGCCACCAGTGATCGAGGGCACCCCACAGATACGCAGTATTTT
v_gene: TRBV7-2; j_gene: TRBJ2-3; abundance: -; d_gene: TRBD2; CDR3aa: CASSRLAGGQGTDTQYF; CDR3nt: TGTGCCAGCAGCAGACTAGCGGGGGGGCAGGGCACAGATACGCAGTATTTT
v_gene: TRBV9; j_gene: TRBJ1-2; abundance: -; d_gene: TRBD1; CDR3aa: CASNRGTNYGYTF; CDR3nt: TGTGCCAGCAACAGGGGAACTAACTATGGCTACACCTTC
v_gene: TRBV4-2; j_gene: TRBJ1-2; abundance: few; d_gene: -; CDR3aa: CASSPLDRPANYGYTF; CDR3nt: TGTGCCAGCAGCCCCCTCGACAGGCCAGCTAACTATGGCTACACCTTC
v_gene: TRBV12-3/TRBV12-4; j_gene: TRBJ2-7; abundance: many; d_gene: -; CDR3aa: CASSLKEGAGLYF; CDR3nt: TGTGCCAGCAGTTTAAAGGAGGGGGCCGGCCTGTACTTC
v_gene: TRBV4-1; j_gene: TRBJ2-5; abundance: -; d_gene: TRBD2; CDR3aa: CASSQDPGGETQYF; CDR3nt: TGCGCCAGCAGCCAAGATCCGGGGGGAGAGACCCAGTACTTC
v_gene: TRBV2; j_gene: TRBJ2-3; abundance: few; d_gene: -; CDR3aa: CASSQPHSDTQYF; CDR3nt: TGTGCCAGCAGCCAACCCCACTCAGATACGCAGTATTTT
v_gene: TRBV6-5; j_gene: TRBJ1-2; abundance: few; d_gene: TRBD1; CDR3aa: CASRTDRFYGYTF; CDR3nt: TGTGCCAGCAGGACGGACAGGTTCTATGGCTACACCTTC
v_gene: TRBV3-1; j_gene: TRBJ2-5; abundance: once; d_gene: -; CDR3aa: CASALIADQETQYF; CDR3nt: TGTGCCAGCGCGTTGATAGCGGACCAAGAGACCCAGTACTTC
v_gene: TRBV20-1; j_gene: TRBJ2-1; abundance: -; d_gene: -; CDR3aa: CSARWRPKRSGAVFLGFNEQFF; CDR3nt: TGCAGTGCTAGGTGGCGCCCCAAGAGGTCAGGGGCGGTCTTTCTGGGGTTTAATGAGCAGTTCTTC
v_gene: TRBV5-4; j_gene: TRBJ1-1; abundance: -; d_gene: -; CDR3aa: CASSLDYDREAFF; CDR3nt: TGTGCCAGCAGCTTGGATTACGACAGGGAAGCTTTCTTT
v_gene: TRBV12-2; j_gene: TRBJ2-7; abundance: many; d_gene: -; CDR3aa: CASRLVLAAGQYF; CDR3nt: TGTGCAAGTCGCTTAGTACTAGCGGCAGGGCAGTACTTC
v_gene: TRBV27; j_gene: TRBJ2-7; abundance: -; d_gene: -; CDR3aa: CASSDLRDISYEQYF; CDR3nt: TGTGCCAGCAGTGACCTCCGGGACATCTCCTACGAGCAGTACTTC
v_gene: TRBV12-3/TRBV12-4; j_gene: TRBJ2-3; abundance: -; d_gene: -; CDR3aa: CASSFQPLDTQYF; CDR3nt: TGTGCCAGCAGTTTCCAGCCCCTAGATACGCAGTATTTT
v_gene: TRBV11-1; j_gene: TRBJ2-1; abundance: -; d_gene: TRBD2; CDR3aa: CASSLRTSGSHEQFF; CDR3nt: TGTGCCAGCAGCTTGAGGACTAGCGGGAGCCATGAGCAGTTCTTC
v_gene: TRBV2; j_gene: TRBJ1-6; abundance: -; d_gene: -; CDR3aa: CASSGGHTSNSPLHF; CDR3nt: TGTGCCAGCAGTGGGGGCCACACGAGTAATTCACCCCTCCACTTT
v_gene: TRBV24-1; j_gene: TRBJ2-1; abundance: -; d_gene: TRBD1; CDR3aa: CATSDLLGQGAVGEQFF; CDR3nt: TGTGCCACCAGTGATTTGCTGGGTCAGGGGGCGGTTGGTGAGCAGTTCTTC
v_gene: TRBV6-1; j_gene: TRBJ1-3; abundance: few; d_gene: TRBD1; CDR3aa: CASSSQTGSRNTIYF; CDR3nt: TGTGCCAGCAGTTCACAGACAGGGTCGCGAAACACCATATATTTT
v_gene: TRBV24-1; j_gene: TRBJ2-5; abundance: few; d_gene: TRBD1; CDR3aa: CATSEQGTGGETQYF; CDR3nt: TGTGCCACCAGTGAGCAAGGGACAGGGGGAGAGACCCAGTACTTC
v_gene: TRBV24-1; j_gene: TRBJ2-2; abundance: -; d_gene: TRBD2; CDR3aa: CATRASGSIGELFF; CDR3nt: TGTGCCACCAGGGCTAGCGGGAGTATCGGGGAGCTGTTTTTT
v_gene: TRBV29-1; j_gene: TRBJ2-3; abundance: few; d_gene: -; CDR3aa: CSGNTKGGDTQYF; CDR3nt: TGCAGCGGCAACACGAAAGGGGGGGATACGCAGTATTTT
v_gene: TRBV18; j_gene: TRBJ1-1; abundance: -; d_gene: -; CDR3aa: CASSPPLRTEAFF; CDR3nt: TGTGCCAGCTCACCCCCTTTACGCACTGAAGCTTTCTTT
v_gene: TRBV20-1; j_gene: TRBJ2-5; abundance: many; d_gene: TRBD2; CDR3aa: CSARNLAGVRLETQYF; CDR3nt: TGCAGTGCTAGAAACCTAGCGGGAGTTCGTCTAGAGACCCAGTACTTC
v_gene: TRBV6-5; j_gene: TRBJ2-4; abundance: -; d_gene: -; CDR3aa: CASSLTAGGNIQYF; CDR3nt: TGTGCCAGCAGCCTTACGGCAGGGGGGAACATTCAGTACTTC
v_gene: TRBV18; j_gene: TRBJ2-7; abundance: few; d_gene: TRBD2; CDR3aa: CASSPPRAGGTYEQYF; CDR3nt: TGTGCCAGCTCACCACCGAGGGCGGGAGGCACCTACGAGCAGTACTTC
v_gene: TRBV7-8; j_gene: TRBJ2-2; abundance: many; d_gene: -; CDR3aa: CASSLRGQNTGELFF; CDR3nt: TGTGCCAGCAGCTTAAGGGGACAGAACACCGGGGAGCTGTTTTTT
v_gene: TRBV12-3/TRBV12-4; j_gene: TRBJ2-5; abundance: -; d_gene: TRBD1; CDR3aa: CASSLMGTAQETQYF; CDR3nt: TGTGCCAGCAGTTTAATGGGGACAGCCCAAGAGACCCAGTACTTC
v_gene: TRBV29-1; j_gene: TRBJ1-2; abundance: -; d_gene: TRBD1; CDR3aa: CSAGTGGTNYGYTF; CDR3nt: TGCAGCGCCGGGACAGGGGGTACTAACTATGGCTACACCTTC
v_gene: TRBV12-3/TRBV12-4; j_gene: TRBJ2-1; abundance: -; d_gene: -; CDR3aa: CASSLGLGRLF; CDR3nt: TGTGCCAGCAGTTTAGGGCTAGGACGCCTCTTC
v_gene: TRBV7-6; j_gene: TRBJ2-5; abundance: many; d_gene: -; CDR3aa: CASTLAETQYF; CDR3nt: TGTGCCAGCACCCTCGCCGAGACCCAGTACTTC
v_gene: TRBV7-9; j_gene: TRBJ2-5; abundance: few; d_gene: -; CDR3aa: CASSSPSSLGETQYF; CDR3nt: TGTGCCAGCAGCTCTCCAAGCTCCCTCGGAGAGACCCAGTACTTC
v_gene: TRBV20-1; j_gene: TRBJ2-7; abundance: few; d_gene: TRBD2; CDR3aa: CSARSVFGGRAREQYF; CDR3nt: TGCAGTGCTAGGTCGGTTTTTGGCGGGAGGGCCCGGGAGCAGTACTTC
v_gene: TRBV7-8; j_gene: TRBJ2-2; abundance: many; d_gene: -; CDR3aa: CASSLAQGWGGELFF; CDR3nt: TGTGCCAGCAGCTTAGCCCAGGGGTGGGGCGGGGAGCTGTTTTTT
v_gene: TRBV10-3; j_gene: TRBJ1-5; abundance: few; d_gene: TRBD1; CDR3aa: CAISERTGGYSNQPQHF; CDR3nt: TGTGCCATCAGTGAGCGGACAGGGGGTTATAGCAATCAGCCCCAGCATTTT
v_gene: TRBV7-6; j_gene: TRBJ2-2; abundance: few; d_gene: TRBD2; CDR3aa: CASGAGEANTGELFF; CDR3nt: TGTGCCTCCGGGGCGGGGGAAGCCAACACCGGGGAGCTGTTTTTT
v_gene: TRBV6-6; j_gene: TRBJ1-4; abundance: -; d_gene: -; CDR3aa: CASNKGSGLFF; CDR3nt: TGTGCCAGCAATAAGGGATCGGGACTGTTTTTT
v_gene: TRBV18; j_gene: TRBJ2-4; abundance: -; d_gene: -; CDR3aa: CASSSTGTTKNIQYF; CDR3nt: TGTGCCAGCTCGTCCACGGGTACGACCAAAAACATTCAGTACTTC
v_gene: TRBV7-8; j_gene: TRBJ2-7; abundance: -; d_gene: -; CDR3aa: CASSLRASYSYEQYF; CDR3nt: TGTGCCAGCAGCTTGCGGGCCTCCTACTCCTACGAGCAGTACTTC
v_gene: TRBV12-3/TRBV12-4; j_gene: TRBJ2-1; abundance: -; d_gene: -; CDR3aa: CASRTTPYNEQFF; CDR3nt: TGTGCCAGTCGGACTACTCCCTACAATGAGCAGTTCTTC
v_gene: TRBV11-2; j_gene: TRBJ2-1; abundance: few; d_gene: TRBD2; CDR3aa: CASSLRTSGTTDEQFF; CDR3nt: TGTGCCAGCAGCCTGAGGACTAGCGGGACCACAGATGAGCAGTTCTTC
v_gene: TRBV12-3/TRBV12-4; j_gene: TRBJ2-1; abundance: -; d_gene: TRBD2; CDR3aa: CASTRTSGARSEQFF; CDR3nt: TGTGCCAGCACCCGGACTAGCGGGGCCAGGAGTGAGCAGTTCTTC
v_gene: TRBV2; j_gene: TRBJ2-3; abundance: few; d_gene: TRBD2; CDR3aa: CASIAGVTDTQYF; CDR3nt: TGTGCCAGTATAGCGGGGGTCACAGATACGCAGTATTTT